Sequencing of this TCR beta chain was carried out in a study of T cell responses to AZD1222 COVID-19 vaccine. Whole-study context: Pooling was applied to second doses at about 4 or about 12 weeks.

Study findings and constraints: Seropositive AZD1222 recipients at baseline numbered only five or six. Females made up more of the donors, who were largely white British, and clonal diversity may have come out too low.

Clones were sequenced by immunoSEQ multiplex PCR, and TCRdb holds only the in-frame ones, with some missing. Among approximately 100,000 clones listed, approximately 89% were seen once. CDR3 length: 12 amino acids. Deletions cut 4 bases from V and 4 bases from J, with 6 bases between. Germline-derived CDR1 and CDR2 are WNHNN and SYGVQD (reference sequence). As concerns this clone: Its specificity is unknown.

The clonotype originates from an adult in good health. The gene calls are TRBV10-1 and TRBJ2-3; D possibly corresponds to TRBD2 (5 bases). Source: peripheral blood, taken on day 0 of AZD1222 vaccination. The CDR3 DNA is TGCGCCAGCAGTGGAGGGTCAGATACGCAGTATTTT. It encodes CASSGGSDTQYF.